Following are 27 T cell receptor beta chains from one sample sequenced in a study of neoadjuvant anti-PD-1 for oral cavity cancer. Using immunoSEQ multiplex PCR, the repertoire was profiled, and TCRdb retains in-frame clones only, with some absent. The repertoire holds tens of thousands of clones, with roughly 84% as singletons. The sequencing here drew on PBMCs, taken before nivolumab (anti-PD-1) treatment. All receptors come from a person aged 35-79 years with oral cavity squamous cell carcinoma.

This clone appeared once. The chain carries TRBV7-2 and TRBJ2-5; D may be TRBD2 (6 bases). Trimming took 3 bases from V and 5 from J, leaving 13 bases between them. The CDR3 has 14 residues. Germline lookup yields CDR1 SGHTA and CDR2 FQGNSA. CDR3 DNA sequence: TGTGCCAGCAGCTTGGGGGACTTCCAGGAGACCCAGTACTTC. It yields the protein CASSLGDFQETQYF.

The rearrangement links TRBV27 to TRBJ2-2; 16 nucleotides align to TRBD2. Germline loops: CDR1 MNHEY, CDR2 SMNVEV (reference sequence). V was clipped by 5 bases and J by 6 bases; unmatched bases: 6. The length of the CDR3 is 17 residues. The CDR3 DNA reads as TGTGCCAGCAGTCTCCTGGGACTAGCGGGGGGGCCCGGGGAGCTGTTTTTT. This gives the protein CASSLLGLAGGPGELFF.

The chain uses TRBV15 and TRBJ2-5, with a possible D match to TRBD1 (6 bases). With 2 bases removed from V and 2 bases from J, the gap between germline ends came to 15 bases. The V gene's germline CDR1 is LNHNV and CDR2 YYDKDF (reference sequence). CDR3 length: 16 amino acids. The CDR3 DNA is TGTGCCACCAGCAGACTAGGGGGAGTAGGTCAAGAGACCCAGTACTTC. Its translation: CATSRLGGVGQETQYF.

The chain couples TRBV5-1 to TRBJ2-5, with 7 bases identical to TRBD1. The trim removed 4 bases at V and 5 bases at J, leaving 8 bases unmatched. Germline V gene sequence: CDR1 SGHRS, CDR2 YFSETQ. This CDR3 spans 14 amino acids. The CDR3 coding sequence is TGCGCCAGCAGCGCCGGACAGGTTCGGGAGACCCAGTACTTC. Translation: CASSAGQVRETQYF.

This chain connects TRBV12-5 to TRBJ2-5; D is unresolved. V gave up 2 bases and J gave up 1 base, with 11 bases separating them. CDR3 length: 15 residues. The germline V gene has CDR1 LGHNT and CDR2 FRNRAP. CDR3 sequence (DNA): TGTGCTAGTGGTTTGTTCCGTGGGTCCCAAGAGACCCAGTACTTC. Translated: CASGLFRGSQETQYF.

The chain recombines TRBV7-8 with TRBJ2-1, with 9 bases fitting TRBD2. V shed 5 bases and J 6 bases; nucleotides not matched to a gene: 8. The CDR3 has 15 amino acids. The germline CDR1 and CDR2 sequences are SGHVS and FQNEAQ. CDR3 residues: CASSHWTSASNEQFF. The CDR3 region has the DNA TGTGCCAGCAGCCATTGGACTAGCGCTTCCAATGAGCAGTTCTTC.

This sequence joins TRBV28 and TRBJ2-1; a weak D match, TRBD1 (6 bases). CDR1 and CDR2 (germline): MDHEN, SYDVKM. V was cut by 5 bases and J by 9 bases, with 20 bases left in between. The CDR3 extends over 15 amino acids. The CDR3 region has the DNA TGTGCCAGCAGTACTACCCCACAGGGACGGGGTGAGCAGTTCTTC. This sequence encodes CASSTTPQGRGEQFF. The full variable domain, its missing parts supplied by reference TRBV28 and TRBJ2-1, is DVKVTQSSRYLVKRTGEKVFLECVQDMDHENMFWYRQDPGLGLRLIYFSYDVKMKEKGDIPEGYSVSREKKERFSLILESASTNQTSMYLCASSTTPQGRGEQFFGPGTRLTVL.

The chain couples TRBV7-6 to TRBJ2-5; 7 nucleotides align to TRBD1. Looked up from germline, CDR1 is SGHVS and CDR2 is FNYEAQ. Trimming took 5 bases from V and 5 from J; bases not matched to a gene: 5. This CDR3 region has 13 residues. CDR3 nucleotide sequence: TGTGCCAGCAGCCAGACAGGGTTGGAGACCCAGTACTTC. Its translation: CASSQTGLETQYF.

J is TRBJ2-1 and V is TRBV18; D is perhaps TRBD2 (5 bases). Germline-derived CDR1 and CDR2 are KGHSH and LQKENI. The CDR3 extends over 14 amino acids. The V gene lost 0 bases and the J gene lost 6 bases, with 9 bases spanning the gap. CDR3 loop: CASSPPGGLNEQFF. The CDR3, as DNA: TGTGCCAGCTCACCACCGGGCGGGCTCAATGAGCAGTTCTTC.

The V gene is TRBV28, the J gene TRBJ1-2, with a possible D match to TRBD1 (6 bases). The germline V gene encodes CDR1 MDHEN and CDR2 SYDVKM. V was pared by 3 bases and J by 3 bases, with 8 bases between. The CDR3 sequence is 13 residues long. The CDR3 reads CASSLAGDYGYTF. Here the CDR3 DNA reads TGTGCCAGCAGTTTGGCAGGGGACTATGGCTACACCTTC.

The rearrangement links TRBV11-2 to TRBJ2-5, with D perhaps given as TRBD1 or TRBD2 (5 bases each). V was clipped by 6 bases and J by 5 bases, with 19 bases between them. CDR1 is SGHAT, CDR2 FQNNGV, per germline. CDR3 length equals 15 residues. Written as DNA, the CDR3 is TGTGCCAGCAGGACAATACGAGGGGCCGGGGAGACCCAGTACTTC. This codes for CASRTIRGAGETQYF.

The CDR3 DNA reads TGCGCCAGCAGCCTTCAAAAGGGAAGCTCCTACGAGCAGTACTTC. Translated, it gives CASSLQKGSSYEQYF. This chain joins TRBV4-1 and TRBJ2-7; D is unclear. The V end was cut by 4 bases, the J end by 0 bases, with 13 bases between. Germline V lookup: CDR1 MGHRA, CDR2 YSYEKL. The CDR3 runs to 15 residues.

J is TRBJ2-5 and V is TRBV29-1; no firm D call. This CDR3 spans 12 amino acids. CDR1 SQVTM and CDR2 ANQGSEA come from the germline V gene. Deletions cut 6 bases from V and 3 bases from J, with 11 bases between. The CDR3 DNA reads as TGCAGCGTAGCCGGACGGAAAGAGACCCAGTACTTC. Protein sequence: CSVAGRKETQYF.

This clone was recorded once. The V call is TRBV10-3, the J call TRBJ2-3; 7 nucleotides align to TRBD2. V lost 4 bases and J lost 3; bases outside the gene matches: 7. This CDR3 region has 15 residues. Germline CDR1 ENHRY, CDR2 SYGVKD. This chain's CDR3 is CAISGGEGATDTQYF. In DNA, the CDR3 is TGTGCCATCAGTGGGGGGGAGGGAGCTACAGATACGCAGTATTTT.

J is TRBJ1-5 and V is TRBV6-6; TRBD1 matches 7 bases. The trim removed 6 bases at V and 4 bases at J, leaving 3 bases unmatched. The CDR3 totals 13 residues. Germline CDR1 MNHNY, CDR2 SVGAGI (reference sequence). This CDR3 is CASSLGQNQPQHF. CDR3 bases: TGTGCCAGCAGCTTGGGACAGAATCAGCCCCAGCATTTT.

The CDR3 is CASSLDPMTSGGGTQYF. The DNA for the CDR3 is TGTGCCAGCAGCCTTGACCCTATGACTAGCGGGGGAGGGACCCAGTACTTC. V gene TRBV5-4 combines with J gene TRBJ2-5, with 12 bases that match TRBD2. The V gene's germline CDR1 is SGHNT and CDR2 YYREEE (reference sequence). CDR3 length: 17 residues. V gave up 4 bases and J gave up 7 bases; unmatched junction bases: 14.

J is TRBJ1-5 and V is TRBV6-5; 9 positions agree with TRBD1. J gave up 6 bases and V 8 bases, and 5 bases lay outside the gene matches. Germline loops: CDR1 MNHEY, CDR2 SVGAGI. The CDR3 sequence is 13 residues long. CDR3 sequence reads: CASSGTGSQPQHF. The DNA for the CDR3 is TGTGCCAGCTCCGGGACAGGGAGTCAGCCCCAGCATTTT.

The chain recombines TRBV7-5 with TRBJ1-1. TRBV7-5 is marked as a pseudogene. The CDR3 contains 11 residues. The CDR3 DNA is TGTGCCAGAAGCCACGAGCTTGAAGCTTTCTTT. Amino acids: CARSHELEAFF.

The V call is TRBV7-9, the J call TRBJ2-7; 7 bases agree with TRBD2. Germline V lookup: CDR1 SEHNR, CDR2 FQNEAQ (reference sequence). The CDR3 is 13 residues long. V lost 5 bases and J lost 7; bases outside the gene matches: 8. CDR3 amino acids: CASSHPIAGEQYF. The CDR3 DNA is TGTGCCAGCAGCCATCCCATAGCGGGTGAGCAGTACTTC.

The chain combines TRBV27 with TRBJ2-1, with TRBD2 as a possible D gene (7 bases). Per the germline V gene, CDR1 is MNHEY and CDR2 is SMNVEV (reference sequence). Deletions cut 6 bases from V and 7 bases from J, with 13 bases between. This CDR3 is 13 amino acids long. The CDR3: CASRGGARNEQFF. CDR3 in DNA: TGTGCCAGCAGAGGGGGGGCAAGGAATGAGCAGTTCTTC.

This chain links TRBV18 with TRBJ2-1, with TRBD2 matching over 11 bases. The CDR3 totals 17 residues. CDR1 is KGHSH, CDR2 LQKENI, per germline. The V and J ends lost 5 bases and 4 bases, in that order; junction bases with no gene match: 10. This chain's CDR3 is CASSSRLAGGTYNEQFF. The DNA for the CDR3 is TGTGCCAGCTCATCGAGGCTAGCGGGGGGCACTTACAATGAGCAGTTCTTC.

This clone is a singleton in its sample. The gene calls are TRBV4-1 and TRBJ2-1, with 8 bases lining up with TRBD2. The CDR3 extends over 16 amino acids. J was trimmed by 8 bases and V by 4 bases; bases with no gene match: 13. CDR1 MGHRA and CDR2 YSYEKL come from the germline V gene. DNA of the CDR3: TGCGCCAGCAGCCTGCGAGAGGCGGGGGGCGGGGATGAGCAGTTCTTC. Translating it yields CASSLREAGGGDEQFF.

The rearrangement links TRBV10-3 to TRBJ1-1, with a tentative D call TRBD1 (5 bases). This CDR3 spans 17 amino acids. Trimming removed 2 bases at V and 0 bases at J, with 16 bases between. CDR1 is ENHRY, CDR2 SYGVKD, per germline. The CDR3 protein is CAISEPGRKKMNTEAFF. The CDR3 DNA sequence: TGTGCCATCAGTGAGCCGGGACGGAAGAAAATGAACACTGAAGCTTTCTTT.

The rearrangement uses TRBV29-1 and TRBJ2-1; 13 bases align to TRBD2. The V gene end was trimmed by 6 bases and the J gene end by 8 bases; junction bases not matched to a gene: 10. Germline assignment: CDR1 SQVTM and CDR2 ANQGSEA. The CDR3 spans 15 residues. The CDR3 nucleotides are TGCAGCGTCCGTTCAGGGACTAGCGGGACGGATGAGCAGTTCTTC. As protein: CSVRSGTSGTDEQFF.

The chain has TRBV7-6 and TRBJ2-1; 10 bases are a match to TRBD2. Germline loops: CDR1 SGHVS, CDR2 FNYEAQ. The CDR3 is made up of 15 amino acids. V shed 6 bases, J shed 8 bases, and the junction held 10 bases outside the gene matches. DNA for the CDR3: TGTGCCAGCAGTCCGCTAGCGGGAGTAAGAGATGAGCAGTTCTTC. Protein product: CASSPLAGVRDEQFF.

The chain couples TRBV4-1 to TRBJ1-1; D call uncertain. CDR1 is MGHRA, CDR2 YSYEKL, per germline. Trimming pared 0 bases from V and 0 bases from J, leaving 17 bases between. The CDR3 has 18 amino acids. The CDR3 sequence: CASSQEAGRFDMNTEAFF. The CDR3 nucleotides read TGCGCCAGCAGCCAAGAAGCTGGCAGATTCGACATGAACACTGAAGCTTTCTTT.

The V and J genes are TRBV29-1 and TRBJ1-5; D might be TRBD1 (5 bases). The CDR3 sequence is 15 residues long. Trimming pared 4 bases from V and 1 base from J, leaving 14 bases between. Germline loops: CDR1 SQVTM, CDR2 ANQGSEA. The CDR3 DNA reads as TGCAGCGTTGCCCAGGGATCTGGAAGCAATCAGCCCCAGCATTTT. Protein sequence: CSVAQGSGSNQPQHF. Full variable domain (missing parts from reference TRBV29-1 and TRBJ1-5): SAVISQKPSRDICQRGTSLTIQCQVDSQVTMMFWYRQQPGQSLTLIATANQGSEATYESGFVIDKFPISRPNLTFSTLTVSNMSPEDSSIYLCSVAQGSGSNQPQHFGDGTRLSIL.